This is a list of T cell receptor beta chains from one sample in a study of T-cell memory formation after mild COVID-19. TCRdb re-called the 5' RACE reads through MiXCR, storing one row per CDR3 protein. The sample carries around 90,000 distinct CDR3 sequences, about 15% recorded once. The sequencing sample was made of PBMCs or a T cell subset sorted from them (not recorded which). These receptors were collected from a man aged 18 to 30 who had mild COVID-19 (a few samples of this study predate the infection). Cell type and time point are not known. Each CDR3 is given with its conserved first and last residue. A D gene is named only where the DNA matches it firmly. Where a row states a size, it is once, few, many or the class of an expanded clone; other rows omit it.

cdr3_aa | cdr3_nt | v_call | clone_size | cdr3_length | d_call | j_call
CASSQPAFGNQPKHF | TGCGCCAGCAGCCAGCCAGCCTTTGGCAATCAGCCCAAGCATTTT | TRBV4-1 | NA | 15 | NA | TRBJ1-5
CSAREEAKNIQYF | TGCAGTGCTAGAGAGGAAGCCAAAAACATTCAGTACTTC | TRBV20-1 | NA | 13 | NA | TRBJ2-4
CASSYSPQAESPLHF | TGTGCCAGCAGTTACTCTCCGCAGGCGGAATCACCCCTCCACTTT | TRBV6-5 | NA | 15 | NA | TRBJ1-6
CASSYRGGGQNGFF | TGTGCCAGCAGTTACCGGGGCGGGGGTCAGAATGGTTTCTTT | TRBV6-5 | few | 14 | NA | TRBJ1-1
CASSYGGGVHNEQFF | TGTGCCAGCAGTTACGGCGGGGGGGTCCACAATGAGCAGTTCTTC | TRBV6-2/TRBV6-3 | few | 15 | TRBD2 | TRBJ2-1
CASSVGSSSTDTQYF | TGTGCCAGCAGCGTAGGTTCGTCGAGCACAGATACGCAGTATTTT | TRBV9 | few | 15 | NA | TRBJ2-3
CSVQAGGSYEQYF | TGCAGCGTCCAAGCGGGGGGTTCCTACGAGCAGTACTTC | TRBV29-1 | NA | 13 | TRBD2 | TRBJ2-7
CAISESTRAQETQYF | TGTGCCATCAGTGAGTCCACTAGAGCCCAAGAGACCCAGTACTTC | TRBV10-3 | few | 15 | NA | TRBJ2-5
CASSGDTGNTIYF | TGTGCCAGCAGCGGGGACACTGGAAACACCATATATTTT | TRBV9 | NA | 13 | NA | TRBJ1-3
CASSPFRPEGDGYTF | TGCGCCAGCAGCCCCTTTCGTCCCGAGGGAGATGGCTACACCTTC | TRBV4-1 | few | 15 | NA | TRBJ1-2
CASSLAGTATEAFF | TGCGCCAGCAGCTTGGCCGGGACGGCCACTGAAGCTTTCTTT | TRBV5-1 | few | 14 | NA | TRBJ1-1
CASSLSGGDGGYGYTF | TGTGCCAGCAGCTTGTCGGGTGGGGACGGAGGCTATGGCTACACCTTC | TRBV7-2 | once | 16 | NA | TRBJ1-2
CASSGWDGINNPCRETQYF | TGTGCCAGCAGTGGCTGGGACGGGATTAATAACCCATGCAGAGAGACCCAGTACTTC | TRBV6-7 | few | 19 | NA | TRBJ2-5
CASSYRNADTQYF | TGTGCCAGCAGTTACCGTAACGCAGATACGCAGTATTTT | TRBV6-5 | NA | 13 | NA | TRBJ2-3
CASSLAGGNDEQFF | TGCGCCAGCAGCTTGGCGGGGGGGAACGATGAGCAGTTCTTC | TRBV5-1 | few | 14 | TRBD2 | TRBJ2-1
CASSFGLVPDTQYF | TGTGCCAGCAGCTTTGGACTAGTCCCAGATACGCAGTATTTT | TRBV11-2 | NA | 14 | TRBD2 | TRBJ2-3
CASSQNHLRIQNNEQFF | TGTGCCAGCAGCCAAAACCACCTGAGGATTCAAAACAATGAGCAGTTCTTC | TRBV4-2 | few | 17 | NA | TRBJ2-1
CSVDGTGVGDTQYF | TGCAGCGTTGATGGGACAGGGGTTGGAGATACGCAGTATTTT | TRBV29-1 | few | 14 | TRBD1 | TRBJ2-3
CASSTGNYEQYF | TGTGCCAGTAGTACAGGAAATTACGAGCAGTACTTC | TRBV19 | NA | 12 | NA | TRBJ2-7
CASGLAHQGPEAFF | TGTGCTAGTGGTTTGGCACATCAGGGTCCTGAAGCTTTCTTT | TRBV12-5 | NA | 14 | NA | TRBJ1-1
CSDRGVGQADTQYF | TGCAGCGACCGGGGGGTTGGGCAGGCAGATACGCAGTATTTT | TRBV29-1 | once | 14 | TRBD2 | TRBJ2-3
CSACCASGQGYEQYF | TGCAGTGCTTGTTGCGCATCGGGACAGGGTTACGAGCAGTACTTC | TRBV20-1 | NA | 15 | TRBD1 | TRBJ2-7
CASTKGGSSKQYF | TGTGCCAGCACCAAGGGGGGGAGCAGTAAGCAGTACTTC | TRBV6-2/TRBV6-3 | few | 13 | NA | TRBJ2-7
CASSLVSGGYEQYF | TGTGCCAGCAGCTTGGTCTCGGGGGGCTACGAGCAGTACTTC | TRBV7-8 | few | 14 | TRBD2 | TRBJ2-7
CASSLLGSGYTF | TGTGCCAGCAGTTTACTCGGTTCAGGCTACACCTTC | TRBV28 | few | 12 | NA | TRBJ1-2
CASSPSGQGAYEQYF | TGTGCCAGCAGTCCCTCCGGACAGGGGGCATACGAGCAGTACTTC | TRBV6-5 | NA | 15 | TRBD1 | TRBJ2-7
CSARNRAGQGPGETQYF | TGCAGTGCTAGAAACAGGGCCGGCCAGGGTCCCGGGGAGACCCAGTACTTC | TRBV20-1 | NA | 17 | NA | TRBJ2-5
CASSISGVNTEAFF | TGTGCCAGTAGTATTTCAGGAGTGAACACTGAAGCTTTCTTT | TRBV19 | NA | 14 | NA | TRBJ1-1